This TCR beta chain appears in the sequencing data of a study of spatial heterogeneity in lung cancer. Whole-study context: Raw-read counts averaged over ten per unique TCR and UMI combination.

Each TCR cDNA molecule bore a unique molecular identifier. TCRdb ran MiXCR on the 5' RACE reads and lists one entry per CDR3 protein. Of about 85,000 distinct CDR3 sequences listed, approximately 20% are singletons. Notes on the study in general: At tumor resection, ubiquitous expanded TCRs were detected in blood more often than later.

Time point here: sample taken at primary tumor resection. Sequencing covered unsorted whole RNA taken from tumor, nontumor lung or frozen PBMC. This clonotype was counted between two and nine times. Its antigen is undetermined. The sequences come from PBMCs, collected at surgery. This TCR was recovered from a male donor with early-stage non-small cell lung cancer.

CDR3 coding DNA: TGTGCCAGCAGCTTTGAAGCTAACACCGGGGAGCTGTTTTTT. Translated: CASSFEANTGELFF. The rearrangement uses TRBV7-3 and TRBJ2-2; D not resolved. V lost 3 bases and J lost 2, with 7 bases in between. The germline CDR1 and CDR2 sequences are SGHTA and FQGTGA. This CDR3 region has 14 residues. The whole variable domain, remainder taken from reference TRBV7-3 and TRBJ2-2, is GAGVSQTPSNKVTEKGKYVELRCDPISGHTALYWYRQSLGQGPEFLIYFQGTGAADDSGLPNDRFFAVRPEGSVSTLKIQRTERGDSAVYLCASSFEANTGELFFGEGSRLTVL.